This paragraph reports one T cell receptor beta chain. This specimen belongs to a study of blood T cell repertoires in COVID-19. This CDR3 has 15 amino acids. Per germline, CDR1 MNHNS and CDR2 SASEGT. With 2 bases clipped from V and 2 bases from J, the junction kept 4 bases outside the gene matches. TCRdb's table, derived via immunoSEQ multiplex PCR, lists solely in-frame clones and lacks some. The top ten clones hold approximately 6% of a sample with about 99,000 clones, roughly nine tenths of them seen once. Sequences were obtained from peripheral blood. The TCR comes from a human donor in a cohort sampled during active COVID-19. The chain carries TRBV6-1 and TRBJ2-5; 8 positions match TRBD2. CDR3 nucleotides: TGTGCCAGCAGTGAACTACGGGGGGGACAAGAGACCCAGTACTTC. Its protein product is CASSELRGGQETQYF.